The 27 T cell receptor beta chains below all came from one sample that was sequenced in a study of cytotoxic CD8 clonotypes in ibrutinib-treated CLL. Assay used: immunoSEQ multiplex PCR; TCRdb lists only in-frame clones, some missing. Among about 160,000 clones listed, over 75% were seen once. Sequencing was performed on PBMCs, taken at disease progression, from a patient treated with ibrutinib. The receptors stem from a human donor with chronic lymphocytic leukemia.

The rearrangement joins TRBV14 to TRBJ2-2; a weak D match, TRBD2 (6 bases). The CDR3 runs to 16 residues. Per the germline V gene, CDR1 is SGHDN and CDR2 is FVKESK. V was trimmed by 1 base and J by 7 bases, leaving 16 bases between them. CDR3 protein: CASSQVGRAGGGELFF. Written as DNA, the CDR3 is TGTGCCAGCAGCCAAGTCGGTAGAGCGGGTGGCGGGGAGCTGTTTTTT.

The CDR3 reads CASSLYRAGGLNYEQYF. The CDR3 bases are TGTGCCAGCAGCTTATATAGAGCGGGAGGCTTAAACTACGAGCAGTACTTC. The V call is TRBV7-2, the J call TRBJ2-7; 9 bases align to TRBD2. Unmatched junction bases numbered 11, after V lost 2 bases and J lost 3 bases. The CDR3 extends over 17 amino acids. Germline CDR1 is SGHTA and CDR2 is FQGNSA. The full variable domain, with the rest looked up from reference TRBV7-2 and TRBJ2-7, is GAGVSQSPSNKVTEKGKDVELRCDPISGHTALYWYRQSLGQGLEFLIYFQGNSAPDKSGLPSDRFSAERTGGSVSTLTIQRTQQEDSAVYLCASSLYRAGGLNYEQYFGPGTRLTVT.

This clone came up a few times. The J gene is TRBJ2-7, the V gene TRBV6-6; tentative D call: TRBD1 (5 bases). CDR1 MNHNY and CDR2 SVGAGI come from the germline V gene (reference sequence). This CDR3 has 15 residues. Trimming took 5 bases from V and 7 from J, leaving 21 bases between them. CDR3: CASSQQKTGAREQYF. The CDR3 bases are TGTGCCAGCAGTCAGCAGAAAACAGGCGCCCGGGAGCAGTACTTC.

This chain uses TRBV19 with TRBJ2-5, with 8 positions matching TRBD1. V dropped 3 bases and J dropped 3; count of bases not matched to a gene: 0. The CDR3 has 13 residues. Germline V gives CDR1 LNHDA, CDR2 SQIVND (reference sequence). CDR3 nucleotides: TGTGCCAGTAGTATGGACAGGGAAGAGACCCAGTACTTC. It specifies CASSMDREETQYF.

The chain links TRBV9 to TRBJ1-1; D remains unclear. V was cut by 0 bases and J by 1 base, with 7 bases left in between. CDR1 and CDR2 from the germline V gene are SGDLS and YYNGEE. CDR3 size: 14 residues. CDR3 in amino acids: CASSVAERNTEAFF. In DNA form, the CDR3 reads TGTGCCAGCAGCGTAGCGGAACGGAACACTGAAGCTTTCTTT.

The V gene is TRBV19, the J gene TRBJ1-1; D perhaps matches TRBD1 (5 bases). The CDR3 has 11 amino acids. The germline CDR1 and CDR2 sequences are LNHDA and SQIVND (reference sequence). V lost 5 bases, J lost 7 bases, and 8 bases lay in between. In nucleotides, the CDR3 is TGTGCCAGTAGTGACAGTCATGAAGCTTTCTTT. It encodes CASSDSHEAFF.

V usage is TRBV19 and J usage is TRBJ1-2; TRBD1 is a possible D gene (5 bases). Trimming removed 5 bases at V and 2 bases at J, with 15 bases between. The CDR3 loop spans 15 amino acids. CDR1 LNHDA and CDR2 SQIVND come from the germline V gene (reference sequence). The chain's CDR3 is CASSADRRPNYGYTF. As DNA, the CDR3 is TGTGCCAGTAGTGCAGACAGACGACCAAACTATGGCTACACCTTC.

CDR3 in amino acids: CASREAGDTQYF. The CDR3 DNA is TGTGCCAGCAGGGAAGCGGGAGATACGCAGTATTTT. The V gene is TRBV6-5, the J gene TRBJ2-3, with D possibly TRBD2 on 6 matching bases. Germline V gives CDR1 MNHEY, CDR2 SVGAGI. This CDR3 contains 12 residues. The V and J ends lost 6 bases and 5 bases respectively, with 9 bases between them.

The rearrangement joins TRBV2 to TRBJ2-4, with 7 bases matching TRBD2. V gave up 6 bases and J gave up 8 bases; unmatched junction bases: 10. Germline V gene sequence: CDR1 SNHLY, CDR2 FYNNEI. CDR3 length equals 14 residues. Here the CDR3 DNA reads TGTGCCAGCAGCTATGGCGGGGGTTCGGACATTCAGTACTTC. Translating gives CASSYGGGSDIQYF.

This chain links TRBV11-3 with TRBJ2-5; no clear D. The V end was cut by 4 bases, the J end by 2 bases, with 2 bases between. The CDR3 runs to 11 residues. CDR1 is SGHNT and CDR2 is YENEEA in the germline V gene. CDR3 bases: TGTGCCAGCAGCTATCAAGAGACCCAGTACTTC. Protein product: CASSYQETQYF.

The chain couples TRBV11-1 to TRBJ2-3, with TRBD1 identical over 9 bases. CDR3 length: 16 residues. The ends lost 5 bases at V and 2 bases at J; junction bases unmatched: 8. The germline V gene has CDR1 SGHAT and CDR2 FQDESV (reference sequence). CDR3 DNA sequence: TGTGCCAGCAGCCATACGGACAGGGGATTCACAGATACGCAGTATTTT. Residues: CASSHTDRGFTDTQYF.

This clone was picked up one time. The chain is built from TRBV19 and TRBJ2-2; TRBD2 matches 9 bases. The CDR3 is 17 residues long. V was pared by 5 bases and J by 6 bases, with 13 bases of the junction left unmatched. Looked up from germline, CDR1 is LNHDA and CDR2 is SQIVND (reference sequence). This CDR3 is CASSLPSREGQAGELFF. The CDR3 DNA reads as TGTGCCAGTAGTCTCCCATCGCGGGAGGGCCAAGCCGGGGAGCTGTTTTTT.

The V and J genes are TRBV25-1 and TRBJ2-1; a weak D match, TRBD2 (6 bases). Germline CDR1 reads MGHDK; CDR2 reads SYGVNS. The CDR3 runs 15 residues. Trimming cost V 4 bases and J 6 bases, with 16 bases left between them. This chain's CDR3 is CASSAGVLATNEQFF. CDR3 nucleotides: TGTGCCAGCAGTGCCGGGGTACTAGCTACCAATGAGCAGTTCTTC.

This clone was recorded only once. V and J are TRBV6-5 and TRBJ2-3; 10 positions match TRBD1. The ends lost 3 bases at V and 4 bases at J; junction bases unmatched: 4. The germline V gene has CDR1 MNHEY and CDR2 SVGAGI. The CDR3 consists of 15 residues. CDR3 sequence reads: CASSYSTGGSDTQYF. CDR3 in DNA: TGTGCCAGCAGTTATTCGACAGGGGGCTCAGATACGCAGTATTTT.

This rearrangement joins TRBV6-6 to TRBJ2-7, with 9 bases fitting TRBD1. The CDR3 is 14 amino acids. Germline V gene sequence: CDR1 MNHNY, CDR2 SVGAGI (reference sequence). V lost 6 bases, J lost 0 bases, and 3 bases stayed unmatched. CDR3 residues: CASSGQGTSYEQYF. CDR3 nucleotides: TGTGCCAGCAGCGGACAGGGGACCTCCTACGAGCAGTACTTC.

V and J are TRBV28 and TRBJ2-4, with a possible D match to TRBD2 (7 bases). The length of the CDR3 is 20 residues. V shed 1 base and J shed 0 bases, with 22 bases lying between them. Per germline, CDR1 MDHEN and CDR2 SYDVKM. CDR3 sequence (DNA): TGTGCCAGCAGTTTATTCGTCTCGTGGTGGGGGGGGCTAGCCAAAAACATTCAGTACTTC. Its protein product is CASSLFVSWWGGLAKNIQYF.

V gene TRBV4-3 combines with J gene TRBJ2-3; 13 nucleotides agree with TRBD2. Trimming cost V 1 base and J 1 base; bases outside gene matches: 5. Germline V CDR1 and CDR2: LGHNA, YSLEER. CDR3 length: 18 residues. This chain's CDR3 is CASSQGRLAGGGTDTQYF. As DNA, the CDR3 is TGCGCCAGCAGCCAAGGGAGACTAGCGGGAGGTGGCACAGATACGCAGTATTTT.

V and J are TRBV30 and TRBJ2-5, with 10 bases identical to TRBD2. This CDR3 is 14 amino acids long. With 5 bases clipped from V and 5 bases from J, the junction kept 8 bases outside the gene matches. Germline lookup yields CDR1 GTSNPN and CDR2 SVGIG (reference sequence). CDR3 in amino acids: CAWFLAGVRETQYF. Written as DNA, the CDR3 is TGTGCCTGGTTTCTAGCGGGAGTGCGGGAGACCCAGTACTTC.

This clone was detected once. The V call is TRBV14, the J call TRBJ1-2, with no clear D. The V gene lost 6 bases and the J gene lost 5 bases, with 7 bases spanning the gap. The germline gives CDR1 SGHDN, CDR2 FVKESK. The CDR3 loop spans 11 amino acids. This chain's CDR3 is CASSIGYGYTF. CDR3 sequence (DNA): TGTGCCAGCAGTATTGGTTATGGCTACACCTTC.

The chain has TRBV2 and TRBJ1-1; TRBD1 is a possible D gene (5 bases). The germline V and J ends were trimmed by 5 bases and 2 bases, with 9 bases remaining between them. CDR1 SNHLY and CDR2 FYNNEI come from the germline V gene. This CDR3 contains 13 residues. CDR3 residues: CASSSQGNTEAFF. CDR3 coding DNA: TGTGCCAGCAGTTCCCAGGGTAACACTGAAGCTTTCTTT.

The gene calls are TRBV27 and TRBJ2-3, with TRBD2 identical over 7 bases. The germline V gene has CDR1 MNHEY and CDR2 SMNVEV (reference sequence). This CDR3 comprises 15 residues. The ends lost 10 bases at V and 0 bases at J; junction bases unmatched: 10. The CDR3 nucleotides are TGTGCCACCTCGGAGGGACTAACGAGCACAGATACGCAGTATTTT. It specifies CATSEGLTSTDTQYF.

This clone was counted once. The chain has TRBV6-5 and TRBJ2-5, with 7 bases that match TRBD1. The CDR3 is made up of 16 amino acids. V shed 1 base and J 1 base; nucleotides not matched to a gene: 6. CDR1 is MNHEY and CDR2 is SVGAGI in the germline V gene. CDR3 nucleotides: TGTGCCAGCAGTTACTGGGACAGCCACGTCCAAGAGACCCAGTACTTC. This translates into CASSYWDSHVQETQYF.

V is TRBV7-6 and J is TRBJ2-7; D ambiguous. Germline CDR1 is SGHVS and CDR2 is FNYEAQ. CDR3 size: 13 residues. Trimming left V 1 base short and J 6 bases short, with 10 bases between. CDR3 region: CASSLVLTSEQYF. The CDR3 DNA follows: TGTGCCAGCAGCTTAGTTTTAACGAGCGAGCAGTACTTC. The complete variable domain, with remaining parts taken from reference TRBV7-6 and TRBJ2-7, reads GAGVSQSPRYKVTKRGQDVALRCDPISGHVSLYWYRQALGQGPEFLTYFNYEAQQDKSGLPNDRFSAERPEGSISTLTIQRTEQRDSAMYRCASSLVLTSEQYFGPGTRLTVT.

The gene calls are TRBV7-9 and TRBJ1-3; D is possibly TRBD1 (6 bases). The germline V and J ends were trimmed by 4 bases and 0 bases, with 19 bases remaining between them. The CDR3 has 18 amino acids. Germline V gives CDR1 SEHNR, CDR2 FQNEAQ (reference sequence). The CDR3 protein is CASSSGTRKKSSGNTIYF. DNA of the CDR3: TGTGCCAGCAGCTCCGGGACACGGAAGAAGAGCTCTGGAAACACCATATATTTT.

The chain recombines TRBV27 with TRBJ2-1; the match to TRBD2 covers 12 bases. V lost 7 bases, J lost 4 bases, and 2 bases stayed unmatched. The CDR3 totals 14 residues. The germline gives CDR1 MNHEY, CDR2 SMNVEV (reference sequence). The DNA of the CDR3 is TGTGCCAGCACCCTAGCGGGAGGGTACAATGAGCAGTTCTTC. Translated: CASTLAGGYNEQFF.

This clone showed up just a few times. The CDR3 DNA is TGTGCCAGCAGTTTTACAGGGAGCACAGATACGCAGTATTTT. Its protein product is CASSFTGSTDTQYF. The chain combines TRBV6-5 with TRBJ2-3; D might be TRBD1 (6 bases). V shed 4 bases and J shed 0 bases, with 8 bases lying between them. From germline, CDR1 is MNHEY and CDR2 SVGAGI. The CDR3 length is 14 residues.

The rearrangement uses TRBV6-5 and TRBJ1-4; tentative D call: TRBD1 (5 bases). CDR1 is MNHEY, CDR2 SVGAGI, per germline. The V end lost 2 bases, the J end lost 1 base, and 11 bases lay between the germline ends. The CDR3 has 16 amino acids. DNA of the CDR3: TGTGCCAGCAGTTACGAGGGGATTATAACTAATGAAAAACTGTTTTTT. It is translated as CASSYEGIITNEKLFF.